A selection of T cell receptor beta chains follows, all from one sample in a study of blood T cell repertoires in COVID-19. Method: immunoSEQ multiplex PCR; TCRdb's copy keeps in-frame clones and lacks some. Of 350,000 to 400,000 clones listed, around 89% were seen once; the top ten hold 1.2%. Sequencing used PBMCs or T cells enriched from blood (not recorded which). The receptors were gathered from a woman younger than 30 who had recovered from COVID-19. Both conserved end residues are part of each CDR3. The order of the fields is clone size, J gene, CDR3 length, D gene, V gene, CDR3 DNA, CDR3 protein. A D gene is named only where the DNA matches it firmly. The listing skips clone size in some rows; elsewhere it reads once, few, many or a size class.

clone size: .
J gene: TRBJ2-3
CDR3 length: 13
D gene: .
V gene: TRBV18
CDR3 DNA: TGTGCCAGCTCACCGGGCGCCACAGATACGCAGTATTTT
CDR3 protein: CASSPGATDTQYF

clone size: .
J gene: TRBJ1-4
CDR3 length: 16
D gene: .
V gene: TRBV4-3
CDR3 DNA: TGCGCCAGCAGCCAGGAGGACAGCGCAACTAATGAAAAACTGTTTTTT
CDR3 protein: CASSQEDSATNEKLFF

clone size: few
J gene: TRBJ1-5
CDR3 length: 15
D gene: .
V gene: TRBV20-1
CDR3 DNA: TGCAGTGCTAGTAGGGCGGGGGCCCGCAATCAGCCCCAGCATTTT
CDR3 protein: CSASRAGARNQPQHF

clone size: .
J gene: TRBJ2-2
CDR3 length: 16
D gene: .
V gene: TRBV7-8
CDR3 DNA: TGTGCCAGCAGCACCCCGACGGGGGGCGTGACCGGGGAGCTGTTTTTT
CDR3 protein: CASSTPTGGVTGELFF

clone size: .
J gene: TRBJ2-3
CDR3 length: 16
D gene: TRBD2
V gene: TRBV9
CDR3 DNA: TGTGCCAGCAGCGTGAATAGCGGGGGGGGCACAGATACGCAGTATTTT
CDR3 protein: CASSVNSGGGTDTQYF

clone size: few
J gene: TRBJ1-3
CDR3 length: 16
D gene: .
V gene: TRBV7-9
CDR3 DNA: TGTGCCAGCAGCTCATACAGGGCCTCTTATGGAAACACCATATATTTT
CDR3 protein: CASSSYRASYGNTIYF

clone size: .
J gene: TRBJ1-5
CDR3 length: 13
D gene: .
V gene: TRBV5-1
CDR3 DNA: TGCGCCAGCAGCAAGGGAGACAATCAGCCCCAGCATTTT
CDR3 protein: CASSKGDNQPQHF

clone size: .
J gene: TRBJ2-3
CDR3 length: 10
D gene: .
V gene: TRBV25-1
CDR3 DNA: TGTGCCAGCTCGGAGGGGACGCAGTATTTT
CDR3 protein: CASSEGTQYF

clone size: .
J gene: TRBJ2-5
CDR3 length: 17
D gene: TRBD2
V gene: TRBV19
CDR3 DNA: TGTGCCAGTAGTATGTTGGGGCGCGGGGGTCTCCAAGAGACCCAGTACTTC
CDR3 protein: CASSMLGRGGLQETQYF

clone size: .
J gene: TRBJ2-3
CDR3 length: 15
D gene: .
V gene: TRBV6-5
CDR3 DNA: TGTGCCAGCAGTTACTCTCCGGTTAGCGGAGATACGCAGTATTTT
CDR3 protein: CASSYSPVSGDTQYF

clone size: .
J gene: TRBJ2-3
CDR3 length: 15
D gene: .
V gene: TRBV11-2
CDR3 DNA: TGTGCCAGCAGCTTTCGAGCGGATAGCACAGATACGCAGTATTTT
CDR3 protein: CASSFRADSTDTQYF

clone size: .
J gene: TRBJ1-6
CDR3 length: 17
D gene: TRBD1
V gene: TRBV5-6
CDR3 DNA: TGTGCCAGCGGAGTGGGGACAGGGGGCTCCATAAATTCACCCCTCCACTTT
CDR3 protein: CASGVGTGGSINSPLHF

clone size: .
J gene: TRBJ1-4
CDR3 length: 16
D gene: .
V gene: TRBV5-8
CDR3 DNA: TGTGCCAGCAGCCCACGGGTCCCGGGGACTAATGAAAAACTGTTTTTT
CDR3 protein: CASSPRVPGTNEKLFF

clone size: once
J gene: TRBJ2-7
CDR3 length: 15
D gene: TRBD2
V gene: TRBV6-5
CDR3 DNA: TGTGCCAGCAGTTCCAGGTGGAGCGGGGCGCACGAGCAGTACTTC
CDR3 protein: CASSSRWSGAHEQYF

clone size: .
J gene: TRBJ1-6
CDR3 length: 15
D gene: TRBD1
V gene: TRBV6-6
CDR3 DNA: TGTGCCAGCAGTTACTACCGGGACAGGGGCTCACCCCTCCACTTT
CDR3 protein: CASSYYRDRGSPLHF

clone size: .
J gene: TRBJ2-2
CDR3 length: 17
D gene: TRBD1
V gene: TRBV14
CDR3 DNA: TGTGCCAGCAGCCCATTATCTGGACAGGGATGGACCGGGGAGCTGTTTTTT
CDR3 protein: CASSPLSGQGWTGELFF

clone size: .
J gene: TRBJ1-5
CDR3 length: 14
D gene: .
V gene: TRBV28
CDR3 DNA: TGTGCCAGCAGCCAAGGGGTGTCAAATCAGCCCCAGCATTTT
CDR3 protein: CASSQGVSNQPQHF

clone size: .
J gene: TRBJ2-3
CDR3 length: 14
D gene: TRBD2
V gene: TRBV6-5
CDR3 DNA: TGTGCCAGCGGGACTAGCGGGTACACAGATACGCAGTATTTT
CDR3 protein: CASGTSGYTDTQYF

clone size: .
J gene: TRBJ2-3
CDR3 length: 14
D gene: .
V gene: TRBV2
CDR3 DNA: TGTGCCAGTAGGACTGGCCATAGCACAGATACGCAGTATTTT
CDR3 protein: CASRTGHSTDTQYF

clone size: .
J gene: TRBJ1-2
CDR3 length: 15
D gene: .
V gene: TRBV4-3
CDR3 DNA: TGCGCCAGCAGCCAAGATTCCGGGGGGGACTATGGCTACACCTTC
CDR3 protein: CASSQDSGGDYGYTF

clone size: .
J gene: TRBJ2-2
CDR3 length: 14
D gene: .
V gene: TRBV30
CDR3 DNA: TGTGCCTGGACTAGCCGCCCGAACACCGGGGAGCTGTTTTTT
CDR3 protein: CAWTSRPNTGELFF

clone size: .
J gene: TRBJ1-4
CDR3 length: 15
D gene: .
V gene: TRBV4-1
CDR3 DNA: TGCGCCAGCAGCCTCCCCGGGACACCGAATGAAAAACTGTTTTTT
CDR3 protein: CASSLPGTPNEKLFF

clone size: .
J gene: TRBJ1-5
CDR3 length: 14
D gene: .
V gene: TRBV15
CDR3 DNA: TGTGCCACCAGCGGAGATACGGGCAATCAGCCCCAGCATTTT
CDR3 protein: CATSGDTGNQPQHF

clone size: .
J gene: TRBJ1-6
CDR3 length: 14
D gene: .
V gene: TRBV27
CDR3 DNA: TGTGCCAGCAGTTTAGGTGGCGGGGGTTCACCCCTCCACTTT
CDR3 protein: CASSLGGGGSPLHF

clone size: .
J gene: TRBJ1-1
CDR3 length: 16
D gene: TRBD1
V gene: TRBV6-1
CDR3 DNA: TGTGCCAGCAGTGTACAGGGGCTTCTAGGGAACACTGAAGCTTTCTTT
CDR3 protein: CASSVQGLLGNTEAFF

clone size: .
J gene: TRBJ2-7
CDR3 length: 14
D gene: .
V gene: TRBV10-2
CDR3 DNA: TGCGCCAGCAGAGAGGGTCAGGGAAACTACGAGCAGTACTTC
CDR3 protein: CASREGQGNYEQYF

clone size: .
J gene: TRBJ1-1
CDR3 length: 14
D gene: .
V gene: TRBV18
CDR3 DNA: TGTGCCAGCTCACCAGGGCTGAGAAACACTGAAGCTTTCTTT
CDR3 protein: CASSPGLRNTEAFF

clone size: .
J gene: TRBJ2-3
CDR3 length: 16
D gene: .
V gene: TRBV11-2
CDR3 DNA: TGTGCCAGCAGCTCAAATCGGGGGGCTGGCACAGATACGCAGTATTTT
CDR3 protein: CASSSNRGAGTDTQYF

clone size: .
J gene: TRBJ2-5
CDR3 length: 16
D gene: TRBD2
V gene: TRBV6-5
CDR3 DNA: TGTGCCAGCAGTTACTCGAGTACCTCTAGCGGGGGGACCCAGTACTTC
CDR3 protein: CASSYSSTSSGGTQYF

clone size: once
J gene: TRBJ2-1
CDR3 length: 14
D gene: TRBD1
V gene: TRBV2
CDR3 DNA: TGTGCCAGCAGCGGACAGGGTGGTGTCAATGAGCAGTTCTTC
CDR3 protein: CASSGQGGVNEQFF

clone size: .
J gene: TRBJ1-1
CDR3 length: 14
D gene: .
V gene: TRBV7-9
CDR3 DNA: TGTGCCAGCAGCCTCAGGGGAAGGAACACTGAAGCTTTCTTT
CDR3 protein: CASSLRGRNTEAFF

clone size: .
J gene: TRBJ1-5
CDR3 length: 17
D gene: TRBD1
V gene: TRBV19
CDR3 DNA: TGTGCCAGTAGTATAGATCCCCACAGGGGAAGAAACCAGCCCCAGCATTTT
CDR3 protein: CASSIDPHRGRNQPQHF

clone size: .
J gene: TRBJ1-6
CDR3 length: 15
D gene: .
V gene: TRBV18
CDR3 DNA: TGTGCCAGCTCACCCGGCAGGGCGACTAATTCACCCCTCCACTTT
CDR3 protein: CASSPGRATNSPLHF

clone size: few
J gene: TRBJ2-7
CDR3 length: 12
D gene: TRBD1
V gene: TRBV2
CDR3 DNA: TGTGCCAGCAGTTATGACAGGGACGAGCAGTACTTC
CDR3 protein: CASSYDRDEQYF

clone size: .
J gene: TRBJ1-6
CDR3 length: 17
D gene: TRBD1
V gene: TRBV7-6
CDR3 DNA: TGTGCCAGCAGCGCCACGGACAGGCCGTCGGGGAATTCACCCCTCCACTTT
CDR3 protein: CASSATDRPSGNSPLHF

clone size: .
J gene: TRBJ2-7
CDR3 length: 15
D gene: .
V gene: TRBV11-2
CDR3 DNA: TGTGCCAGCAGCTTAGTTTGGGCGGGGCCCACAGGGCAGTACTTC
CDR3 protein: CASSLVWAGPTGQYF

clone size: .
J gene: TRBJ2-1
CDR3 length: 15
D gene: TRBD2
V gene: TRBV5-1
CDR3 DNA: TGCGCCAGCTCATCGAGCGGGGGCGTATACAATGAGCAGTTCTTC
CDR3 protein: CASSSSGGVYNEQFF

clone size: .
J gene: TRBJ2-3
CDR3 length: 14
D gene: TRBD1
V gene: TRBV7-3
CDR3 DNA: TGTGCCACGGGCGACAGGGACAGCACAGATACGCAGTATTTT
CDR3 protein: CATGDRDSTDTQYF

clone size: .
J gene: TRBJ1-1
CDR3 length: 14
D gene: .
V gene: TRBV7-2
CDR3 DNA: TGTGCCAGCAGCCTCCCTGGGAGGAACACTGAAGCTTTCTTT
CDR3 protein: CASSLPGRNTEAFF

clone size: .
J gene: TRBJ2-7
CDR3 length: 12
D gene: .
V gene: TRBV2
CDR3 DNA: TGTGCCAGCTCGACTAGCTCCTACGAGCAGTACTTC
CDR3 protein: CASSTSSYEQYF

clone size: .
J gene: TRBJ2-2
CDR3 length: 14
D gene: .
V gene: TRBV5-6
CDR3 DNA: TGTGCCAGCAGCTTGGGGCAGGGATTGGAAGGGCTGTTTTTT
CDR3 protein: CASSLGQGLEGLFF

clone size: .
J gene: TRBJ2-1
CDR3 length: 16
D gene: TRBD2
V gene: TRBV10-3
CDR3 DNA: TGTGCCATCACTCCAGCGACCGGGGGGACTCTCAATGAGCAGTTCTTC
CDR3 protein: CAITPATGGTLNEQFF

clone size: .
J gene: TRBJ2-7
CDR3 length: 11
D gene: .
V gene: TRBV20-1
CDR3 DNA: TGCAGTGCTAGAGATCCGTACGAGCAGTACTTC
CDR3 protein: CSARDPYEQYF

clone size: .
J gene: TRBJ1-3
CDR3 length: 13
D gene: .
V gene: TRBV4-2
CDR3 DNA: TGTGCCAGCACCCCCGACAGCGGAAACACCATATATTTT
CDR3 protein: CASTPDSGNTIYF

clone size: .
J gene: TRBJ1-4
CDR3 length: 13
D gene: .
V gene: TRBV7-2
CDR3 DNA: TGTGCCAGCAGCCTGGGACACAAAGAAAAACTGTTTTTT
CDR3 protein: CASSLGHKEKLFF

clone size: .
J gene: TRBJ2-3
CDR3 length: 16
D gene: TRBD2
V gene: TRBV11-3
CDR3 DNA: TGTGCCAGCAGCCCTGCGGCGGGGGGCCGATTTGATACGCAGTATTTT
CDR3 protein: CASSPAAGGRFDTQYF

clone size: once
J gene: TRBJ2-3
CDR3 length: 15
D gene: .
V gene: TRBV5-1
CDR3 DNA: TGCGCCAGCAGCTTGGTAGAGGGTAGCACAGATACGCAGTATTTT
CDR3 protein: CASSLVEGSTDTQYF

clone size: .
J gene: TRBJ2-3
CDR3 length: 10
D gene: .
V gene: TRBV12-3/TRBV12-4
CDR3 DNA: TGTGCCAGCGGAGTAGGTACGCAGTATTTT
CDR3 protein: CASGVGTQYF

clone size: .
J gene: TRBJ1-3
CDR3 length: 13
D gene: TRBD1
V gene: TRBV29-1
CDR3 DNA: TGCAGCGTCGACGGGACAGGGGGAAACACCATATATTTT
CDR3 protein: CSVDGTGGNTIYF